The subject of this entry is one T cell receptor (beta chain). This entry comes from a study of blood T cells in healthy people across ages. Primers used in a second PCR of roughly 6 to 11 cycles were a sample-barcoded 5' primer and a J-beta primer mix. TCRdb re-analysed the 5' RACE reads in MiXCR, keeping a single row per CDR3 protein. The table records about 1.4 million distinct CDR3 sequences, approximately 59% of them present only once. Sequencing was done on a sample of blood. The clonotype was recovered from a man aged 18 to 30 in good health.

In nucleotides, the CDR3 is TGTGCCAGCAGCGTATCATCTGGGGACGAGCAGTACTTC. It encodes CASSVSSGDEQYF. The rearrangement uses TRBV27 and TRBJ2-7; no firm D call. The CDR3 sequence is 13 residues long. Trimming shortened V by 6 bases and J by 5 bases, and 14 bases separated the two germline ends. Germline V gene sequence: CDR1 MNHEY, CDR2 SMNVEV (reference sequence).